The entry that follows covers one T cell receptor (beta chain) sequence. Its antigen is not identified. The length of the CDR3 is 13 residues. Trimming cost V 4 bases and J 4 bases, with 11 bases left between them. Germline assignment: CDR1 SGHDT and CDR2 YYEEEE. These data are taken from a study of OX40 agonist ivuxolimab in advanced cancers. Study-wide background: The patients got ivuxolimab, which is an agonistic anti-OX40 (CD134) antibody. The dose-escalation cohort was roughly 83% male, with a mean age of approximately 61 years, ranging roughly 20 to 90.

Points from the study as a whole: CD4+ and CD8+ blood T cells expanded clonally by week 6 at 0.1 to 3.0 mg/kg. Determination of antigen specificity was not performed for the expanded peripheral T cells.

This table comes from immunoSEQ multiplex PCR, and its TCRdb copy is limited to in-frame clones, with some not included. Among about 73,000 clones listed, 75% to 90% were seen once. The source is an adult with an advanced solid tumor such as melanoma, head and neck, liver or kidney cancer. The sequences come from CD4+ or CD8+ T cells sorted from blood, collected in a trial of the OX40 agonist ivuxolimab. The chain is built from TRBV5-6 and TRBJ1-2; maybe TRBD1 (6 bases). The DNA of the CDR3 is TGTGCCAGCAGCCAGGGGCAGCCCTATGGCTACACCTTC. Encoded protein: CASSQGQPYGYTF.